The clone carrying this T cell receptor beta chain was recorded a few times. The data derive from a study of cytomegalovirus exposure and HLA in healthy donors. PCR used 60 Vbeta primers and 13 Jbeta primers. The repertoire was sequenced with immunoSEQ multiplex PCR; TCRdb's copy has only in-frame clones and lacks some. This sample has approximately 100,000 clones, with around 83% found just once. The V and J ends lost 5 bases and 1 base respectively, with 11 bases between them. This CDR3 region has 13 residues. Germline CDR1 reads GTSNPN; CDR2 reads SVGIG (reference sequence). This TCR was sampled from a man in his thirties or forties in good health and CMV-seronegative. Sequenced: PBMCs. The chain carries TRBV30 and TRBJ1-1; D is ambiguous. This CDR3 is CAWGGNTNTEAFF. The CDR3 DNA reads TGTGCCTGGGGCGGCAACACGAACACTGAAGCTTTCTTT.